This TCR beta chain emerged from a study of T-cell memory formation after mild COVID-19. Study-level background: For the most part, TCR clusters were specific to one donor. Findings and limits, study-wide: Clones that contracted from day 15 to 85 had balanced CD4/CD8; later expanders were CD4+ biased.

The CDR3 length is 17 residues. The germline gives CDR1 MNHNS, CDR2 SASEGT. Trimming removed 1 base from V and 1 base from J, with 16 bases in between. TCRdb re-derived calls from the 5' RACE reads in MiXCR, one entry per CDR3 protein. The profile shows tens of thousands of distinct CDR3 sequences, 10% to 15% of them singletons. Details on this clonotype: The antigen is unknown.

The chain uses TRBV6-1 and TRBJ1-1, with D possibly being TRBD1 (5 bases). This clonotype originated in an adult woman who had mild COVID-19 (a few samples of this study predate the infection). Cell type and time point are not known. The sample comprised PBMCs or a T cell subset sorted from them (not recorded which). CDR3 protein: CASSEEVLAGTNTEAFF. The CDR3 nucleotides read TGTGCCAGCAGTGAAGAAGTACTAGCGGGGACGAACACTGAAGCTTTCTTT.